The next 23 T cell receptor beta chains were all read from a single sample in a study of cytomegalovirus exposure and HLA in healthy donors. This PCR relied on a set of 60 Vbeta primers and 13 Jbeta primers. The method was immunoSEQ multiplex PCR; TCRdb's version includes in-frame clones alone and lacks a portion of them. The sample shows about 130,000 clones, 65% to 90% of them seen only once. The sequencing sample was made of PBMCs. These receptors came from a girl aged 2-9 years in good health and CMV-seronegative.

The gene calls are TRBV27 and TRBJ2-2, with 9 bases matching TRBD1. The trim removed 8 bases at V and 7 bases at J, leaving 14 bases unmatched. Germline V gene sequence: CDR1 MNHEY, CDR2 SMNVEV (reference sequence). The CDR3 is 16 amino acids. This CDR3 reads CASGSYNRGRSGELFF. The CDR3 DNA reads as TGTGCCAGCGGATCTTACAACAGGGGGCGAAGCGGGGAGCTGTTTTTT.

The rearrangement links TRBV21-1 to TRBJ1-5; TRBD1 is the table's D call and was not checked against the DNA. TRBV21-1 counts as a pseudogene. The CDR3 consists of 14 residues. CDR3 sequence (DNA): TGTGCCAGCAGCAGGAGAGGACATCTAATGCCCCAGCATTTT. This codes for CASSRRGHLMPQHF.

Here the CDR3 DNA reads TGTGCCAGCAGTCCCGGGACTAGCGGGGGGGCCGCTAGGAATGAGCAGTTCTTC. This codes for CASSPGTSGGAARNEQFF. The V gene is TRBV27, the J gene TRBJ2-1; 16 positions match TRBD2. The ends lost 5 bases at V and 7 bases at J; junction bases unmatched: 11. The CDR3 sequence is 18 residues long. The germline gives CDR1 MNHEY, CDR2 SMNVEV (reference sequence).

The CDR3: CASSLGDTGSTNEKLFF. In nucleotides, the CDR3 is TGTGCCAGCAGCTTAGGTGATACAGGTTCAACTAATGAAAAACTGTTTTTT. The V call is TRBV7-9, the J call TRBJ1-4; D possibly corresponds to TRBD1 (5 bases). The CDR3 has 17 amino acids. V was clipped by 1 base and J by 0 bases, with 12 bases between them. CDR1 is SEHNR, CDR2 FQNEAQ, per germline (reference sequence). The full variable domain, rest sourced from reference TRBV7-9 and TRBJ1-4, is DTGVSQNPRHKITKRGQNVTFRCDPISEHNRLYWYRQTLGQGPEFLTYFQNEAQLEKSRLLSDRFSAERPKGSFSTLEIQRTEQGDSAMYLCASSLGDTGSTNEKLFFGSGTQLSVL.

Written as DNA, the CDR3 is TGTGCCAGCAGCTGGGGGACAGTCTCGAACACCGGGGAGCTGTTTTTT. Translated, it gives CASSWGTVSNTGELFF. The chain is built from TRBV11-3 and TRBJ2-2; 7 nucleotides line up with TRBD1. There are 16 residues in the CDR3. V lost 4 bases and J lost 0; bases outside the gene matches: 5. CDR1 is SGHNT and CDR2 is YENEEA in the germline V gene.

The V and J genes are TRBV19 and TRBJ2-7; D perhaps matches TRBD1 (6 bases). The CDR3 loop spans 14 amino acids. Trimming left V 6 bases short and J 4 bases short, with 16 bases between. CDR1 is LNHDA, CDR2 SQIVND, per germline (reference sequence). In DNA, the CDR3 is TGTGCCAGTAGAAATCTTGGGGGCGATTACGAGCAGTACTTC. This sequence encodes CASRNLGGDYEQYF.

This clone showed up just a few times. The rearrangement uses TRBV7-3 and TRBJ2-3; TRBD2 matches at 13 bases. Looked up from germline, CDR1 is SGHTA and CDR2 is FQGTGA. With V trimmed by 4 bases and J by 1 base, 2 bases remained unmatched. This CDR3 spans 16 amino acids. Written as DNA, the CDR3 is TGTGCCAGCAGCTCAGGACTAGCGGGAGGCACAGATACGCAGTATTTT. It translates to CASSSGLAGGTDTQYF.

V gene TRBV19 combines with J gene TRBJ1-5; no clear D gene. The CDR3 runs to 11 residues. V was clipped by 7 bases and J by 9 bases, with 10 bases between them. Germline V gene lookup returns CDR1 LNHDA and CDR2 SQIVND (reference sequence). The CDR3 DNA reads as TGTGCCAGTACGGGGTCCGGGCCCCAGCATTTT. Translation: CASTGSGPQHF.

This clone was found once. A read error may account for a junction end that differs from germline. V gene TRBV18 combines with J gene TRBJ1-1; TRBD1 might be the D (6 bases). This CDR3 comprises 13 residues. The germline gives CDR1 KGHSH, CDR2 LQKENI. DNA for the CDR3: TGTGCCAGCTCACTCGGACAGAACGCTGAAGCTTTCTTT. As protein: CASSLGQNAEAFF.

V gene TRBV7-8 combines with J gene TRBJ1-5; the match to TRBD1 covers 9 bases. With V trimmed by 1 base and J by 4 bases, 5 bases remained unmatched. This CDR3 has 16 residues. Germline CDR1 reads SGHVS; CDR2 reads FQNEAQ. CDR3 nucleotides: TGTGCCAGCAGCTTAGAAGGGACAGGGCCTAATCAGCCCCAGCATTTT. Translating gives CASSLEGTGPNQPQHF. Variable domain in full (rest from reference TRBV7-8 and TRBJ1-5): GAGVSQSPRYKVAKRGQDVALRCDPISGHVSLFWYQQALGQGPEFLTYFQNEAQLDKSGLPSDRFFAERPEGSVSTLKIQRTQQEDSAVYLCASSLEGTGPNQPQHFGDGTRLSIL.

This clone was recorded only once. V usage is TRBV28 and J usage is TRBJ2-7; tentatively, D is TRBD1 (6 bases). The V end lost 3 bases, the J end lost 0 bases, and 15 bases lay between the germline ends. This CDR3 is built from 16 residues. The germline V gene encodes CDR1 MDHEN and CDR2 SYDVKM. The CDR3 here is CASSFGPQGSSYEQYF. The CDR3, as DNA: TGTGCCAGCAGTTTCGGCCCACAGGGAAGCTCCTACGAGCAGTACTTC.

As regards this clone: This sample includes further DNA sequences coding for the same CDR3. V gene TRBV10-3 combines with J gene TRBJ2-5; 11 nucleotides align to TRBD2. The J segment lost 4 bases and the V segment lost 6 bases, leaving 7 bases of the junction unmatched. From germline, CDR1 is ENHRY and CDR2 SYGVKD. CDR3 length: 15 amino acids. CDR3 in DNA: TGTGCCATCAGAGAACTAGCGGGAGTTGCAGAGACCCAGTACTTC. It yields the protein CAIRELAGVAETQYF.

This chain joins TRBV21-1 and TRBJ2-2; TRBD1, the table's D call, was not compared with the DNA. TRBV21-1 is described as a pseudogene. This CDR3 is 15 amino acids long. CDR3 bases: TGTGCCATCCCGTATGACAGGAAGAACACCGGGGAGCTGTTTTTT. Residues: CAIPYDRKNTGELFF.

The V call is TRBV4-3, the J call TRBJ2-1; 7 nucleotides line up with TRBD1. Germline CDR1 reads LGHNA; CDR2 reads YSLEER. Unmatched junction bases numbered 13, after V lost 1 base and J lost 4 bases. CDR3 size: 18 residues. The CDR3 DNA reads as TGCGCCAGCAGCCAAGGGTTACCCCGGGACAGTTTTTACAATGAGCAGTTCTTC. Amino acid sequence: CASSQGLPRDSFYNEQFF.

This chain connects TRBV7-9 to TRBJ1-2; TRBD1 aligns across 7 bases. Trimming cost V 2 bases and J 7 bases; bases outside gene matches: 13. Germline values: CDR1 SEHNR, CDR2 FQNEAQ (reference sequence). The CDR3 runs 16 residues. CDR3 region: CASSLTRGDSHRGYTF. CDR3 in DNA: TGTGCCAGCAGCTTAACGAGGGGGGACAGTCACCGTGGCTACACCTTC. The full variable domain, in which reference TRBV7-9 and TRBJ1-2 provide the parts outside the CDR3, is DTGVSQNPRHKITKRGQNVTFRCDPISEHNRLYWYRQTLGQGPEFLTYFQNEAQLEKSRLLSDRFSAERPKGSFSTLEIQRTEQGDSAMYLCASSLTRGDSHRGYTFGSGTRLTVV.

With respect to this clone: The sample holds other DNA sequences that translate to the same CDR3. This sequence joins TRBV4-1 and TRBJ1-2; TRBD1 matches at 7 bases. The germline V gene has CDR1 MGHRA and CDR2 YSYEKL. The CDR3 runs to 14 residues. V gave up 0 bases and J gave up 8 bases; unmatched junction bases: 6. The CDR3 region is CASSQDQNRGGYTF. DNA of the CDR3: TGCGCCAGCAGCCAAGATCAGAACAGGGGAGGCTACACCTTC.

For this clone: One end of the junction varies from germline; a read error may be responsible. The rearrangement joins TRBV7-7 to TRBJ1-2; the match to TRBD1 covers 8 bases. The CDR3 runs to 14 residues. Per the germline V gene, CDR1 is SSHAT and CDR2 is FNYEAQ (reference sequence). The CDR3, as DNA: TGTGCTAGCAGACAGGACAGGGAACCCTATGGCTACACCTTC. This sequence encodes CASRQDREPYGYTF. The whole variable domain, remainder taken from reference TRBV7-7 and TRBJ1-2, is GAGVSQSPRYKVTKRGQDVTLRCDPISSHATLYWYQQALGQGPEFLTYFNYEAQPDKSGLPSDRFSAERPEGSISTLTIQRTEQRDSAMYRCASRQDREPYGYTFGSGTRLTVV.

The V and J genes are TRBV2 and TRBJ1-3, with unresolved D. Germline CDR1 SNHLY, CDR2 FYNNEI. The CDR3 length is 15 residues. Between the trimmed V and J ends, which lost 1 base and 0 bases, there was a span of 7 bases. The CDR3 sequence is CASSEGAFSGNTIYF. CDR3 sequence (DNA): TGTGCCAGCAGTGAAGGGGCGTTCTCTGGAAACACCATATATTTT. Filled out from reference TRBV2 and TRBJ1-3, the complete variable domain reads EPEVTQTPSHQVTQMGQEVILRCVPISNHLYFYWYRQILGQKVEFLVSFYNNEISEKSEIFDDQFSVERPDGSNFTLKIRSTKLEDSAMYFCASSEGAFSGNTIYFGEGSWLTVV.

The rearrangement uses TRBV6-5 and TRBJ2-1; D is perhaps TRBD2 (6 bases). The germline V gene encodes CDR1 MNHEY and CDR2 SVGAGI. V was shortened by 6 bases and J by 7 bases, with 19 bases between the two germline ends. The CDR3 runs to 15 residues. The CDR3 spells CASRPTSFGRNEQFF. The DNA for the CDR3 is TGTGCCAGCAGACCAACTAGCTTTGGGAGGAATGAGCAGTTCTTC.

The genes are TRBV18 and TRBJ1-3; D gene unclear. Trimming shortened V by 2 bases and J by 0 bases, and 14 bases separated the two germline ends. Germline CDR1 is KGHSH and CDR2 is LQKENI. This CDR3 is built from 17 residues. This chain's CDR3 is CASSPSGPEYSGNTIYF. The CDR3 coding sequence is TGTGCCAGCTCACCAAGCGGACCCGAATACTCTGGAAACACCATATATTTT.

This clone was observed a few times. V usage is TRBV2 and J usage is TRBJ1-5; possibly TRBD1 for D (6 bases). Trimming shortened V by 2 bases and J by 2 bases, and 10 bases separated the two germline ends. Germline V gene lookup returns CDR1 SNHLY and CDR2 FYNNEI. The CDR3 loop spans 15 amino acids. The CDR3 nucleotides are TGTGCCAGCAGTGAATCACAGGGCGGCAATCAGCCCCAGCATTTT. This encodes CASSESQGGNQPQHF.

The V gene is TRBV27, the J gene TRBJ1-2; maybe TRBD1 (5 bases). The V end was cut by 0 bases, the J end by 5 bases, with 13 bases between. This CDR3 has 15 residues. Looked up from germline, CDR1 is MNHEY and CDR2 is SMNVEV (reference sequence). CDR3 sequence: CASSLSVTARYGYTF. CDR3 bases: TGTGCCAGCAGTTTATCGGTGACAGCTAGGTATGGCTACACCTTC.

V is TRBV28 and J is TRBJ2-3; weak D call: TRBD2 (6 bases). CDR1 is MDHEN, CDR2 SYDVKM, per germline. V was cut by 6 bases and J by 4 bases, with 20 bases left in between. This CDR3 contains 16 residues. CDR3: CASSSPYGSTADTQYF. The DNA for the CDR3 is TGTGCCAGCAGCTCCCCCTACGGGAGCACGGCAGATACGCAGTATTTT.